The 20 T cell receptor beta chains below all came from one sample that was sequenced in a study of T cells in Graves' hyperthyroidism and ophthalmopathy. TCR beta CDR3 sequences were amplified from RNA transcripts. Primed by the HTBI set, a first-round RT-PCR was run on the TCR CDR3. TCRdb processed the multiplex PCR reads anew with MiXCR; each CDR3 protein has one entry. The data contain about 400,000 distinct CDR3 sequences, 15% to 18% of them singletons. The sequenced sample was blood. The source of these receptors is a woman aged 18-29 years with Graves' hyperthyroidism that later progressed to Graves' ophthalmopathy.

The chain recombines TRBV4-3 with TRBJ1-6; D is ambiguous. Between the trimmed V and J ends, which lost 1 base and 5 bases, there was a span of 21 bases. This CDR3 has 19 amino acids. Germline loops: CDR1 LGHNA, CDR2 YSLEER. The CDR3 coding sequence is TGCGCCAGCAGCCAAGTGGATAGTAGTGGGAAAAGGAATAATTCACCCCTCCACTTT. Protein sequence: CASSQVDSSGKRNNSPLHF.

CDR3 in amino acids: CASSLDRWSSQMNTEAFF. CDR3 coding DNA: TGTGCCAGTAGTCTCGACAGGTGGAGTAGTCAAATGAACACTGAAGCTTTCTTT. The rearrangement links TRBV19 to TRBJ1-1, with D possibly matching TRBD1 (6 bases). V shed 5 bases and J shed 0 bases, with 22 bases lying between them. Germline CDR1 is LNHDA and CDR2 is SQIVND (reference sequence). CDR3 size: 18 residues.

This clonotype was counted a few times. The DNA for the CDR3 is TGTGCCAGCGGACCCTCTCAGGGGAACACCGGGGAGCTGTTTTTT. Translating it yields CASGPSQGNTGELFF. The chain combines TRBV27 with TRBJ2-2, with a possible D match to TRBD1 (5 bases). The germline CDR1 and CDR2 sequences are MNHEY and SMNVEV (reference sequence). The CDR3 covers 15 residues. Trimming pared 8 bases from V and 1 base from J, leaving 14 bases between.

This chain joins TRBV7-6 and TRBJ2-5, with unresolved D. The CDR3 length is 15 residues. Between the trimmed V and J ends, which lost 0 bases and 4 bases, there was a span of 12 bases. In germline, CDR1 is SGHVS, CDR2 FNYEAQ. The CDR3 spells CASSLATGSSETQYF. For the CDR3, the DNA is TGTGCCAGCAGCTTAGCGACCGGTAGTTCAGAGACCCAGTACTTC.

In this sample, this clonotype turned up many times. This CDR3 reads CATSRVPGHFYEQYF. The DNA for the CDR3 is TGTGCCACCAGCAGAGTCCCGGGACACTTCTACGAGCAGTACTTC. This rearrangement joins TRBV15 to TRBJ2-7; tentative D call: TRBD1 (6 bases). The germline V gene has CDR1 LNHNV and CDR2 YYDKDF (reference sequence). Trimming shortened V by 1 base and J by 3 bases, and 13 bases separated the two germline ends. The CDR3 is made up of 15 amino acids.

This clonotype was detected many times. The J gene is TRBJ1-5, the V gene TRBV28; D is ambiguous. The CDR3 spans 14 residues. Germline V gene data show CDR1 as MDHEN and CDR2 as SYDVKM. V lost 7 bases and J lost 0, with 10 bases in between. CDR3 loop: CASKSGNSNQPQHF. CDR3 DNA sequence: TGTGCCAGCAAGAGCGGGAATAGCAATCAGCCCCAGCATTTT.

This clonotype came up a few times. The rearrangement joins TRBV4-1 to TRBJ2-3; tentative D call: TRBD2 (6 bases). This CDR3 region has 15 residues. CDR1 is MGHRA, CDR2 YSYEKL, per germline. Trimming took off 0 bases at V and 13 bases at J, with 20 bases between the two ends. The CDR3 DNA reads as TGCGCCAGCAGCCAAGAACCTAGCGCCCCCCCGGGGGAGTATTTT. Protein sequence: CASSQEPSAPPGEYF.

This clonotype was seen a handful of times. V and J are TRBV7-8 and TRBJ1-1, with TRBD1 as a possible D gene (6 bases). CDR1 SGHVS and CDR2 FQNEAQ come from the germline V gene. The CDR3 sequence is 17 residues long. V gave up 2 bases and J gave up 1 base, with 17 bases separating them. The CDR3 DNA follows: TGTGCCAGCAGCTTATTGGGACGGGGGGCATCGAACACTGAAGCTTTCTTT. Amino acids: CASSLLGRGASNTEAFF.

V usage is TRBV9 and J usage is TRBJ2-7, with 7 bases matching TRBD1. This CDR3 region has 15 residues. CDR1 and CDR2 (germline): SGDLS, YYNGEE. J lost 2 bases, V lost 4 bases, and 9 bases had no gene match. CDR3 DNA: TGTGCCAGCAGCCCCCAGGGGGTTCCTCCCTACGAGCAGTACTTC. Translated: CASSPQGVPPYEQYF.

This clonotype was found many times. The chain couples TRBV7-2 to TRBJ2-7; 8 bases agree with TRBD2. The ends lost 1 base at V and 3 bases at J; junction bases unmatched: 5. Per germline, CDR1 SGHTA and CDR2 FQGNSA. This CDR3 has 15 residues. The CDR3 protein is CASSLDGRAFYEQYF. Written as DNA, the CDR3 is TGTGCCAGCAGCTTAGACGGGAGGGCATTCTACGAGCAGTACTTC.

This clonotype was observed a few times. The chain joins TRBV28 to TRBJ1-6; unclear D gene. CDR1 and CDR2 (germline): MDHEN, SYDVKM. This CDR3 comprises 16 residues. The V and J ends lost 4 bases and 4 bases respectively, with 14 bases between them. CDR3 DNA sequence: TGTGCCAGCAGTTCCGCTACCAGGCGTTATAATTCACCCCTCCACTTT. Amino acids: CASSSATRRYNSPLHF.

This clonotype was recorded a few times. The rearrangement uses TRBV20-1 and TRBJ2-7; no clear D gene. Germline CDR1 reads DFQATT; CDR2 reads SNEGSKA (reference sequence). The CDR3 has 13 residues. V was trimmed by 1 base and J by 3 bases, leaving 10 bases between them. CDR3 region: CSARVSRSYEQYF. CDR3 DNA: TGCAGTGCTAGAGTAAGCCGGAGCTACGAGCAGTACTTC.

This clonotype came up many times. This chain uses TRBV11-2 with TRBJ2-1, with no clear D. Trimming took off 1 base at V and 0 bases at J, with 4 bases between the two ends. Germline V gene data show CDR1 as SGHAT and CDR2 as FQNNGV. The CDR3 loop spans 14 amino acids. The CDR3 protein is CASSLAASYNEQFF. DNA for the CDR3: TGTGCCAGCAGCTTAGCTGCCTCCTACAATGAGCAGTTCTTC. Full variable domain (rest looked up from reference TRBV11-2 and TRBJ2-1): EAGVAQSPRYKIIEKRQSVAFWCNPISGHATLYWYQQILGQGPKLLIQFQNNGVVDDSQLPKDRFSAERLKGVDSTLKIQPAKLEDSAVYLCASSLAASYNEQFFGPGTRLTVL.

This clonotype was observed a few times. The V and J genes are TRBV7-9 and TRBJ2-1; a weak D match, TRBD2 (6 bases). There are 17 residues in the CDR3. V lost 6 bases, J lost 7 bases, and 25 bases lay in between. CDR1 SEHNR and CDR2 FQNEAQ come from the germline V gene (reference sequence). CDR3 in DNA: TGTGCCAGCAGGGGGAGGTACGATGGAGGGGTAAGGAATGAGCAGTTCTTC. It specifies CASRGRYDGGVRNEQFF.

The chain carries TRBV6-2 or TRBV6-3 and TRBJ2-1, with 10 bases lining up with TRBD2. V lost 4 bases to trimming and J lost 5 bases; unmatched junction nucleotides: 2. This CDR3 has 14 amino acids. Germline V gene sequence: CDR1 MNHEY, CDR2 SVGEGT. In nucleotides, the CDR3 is TGTGCCAGCAGTTTAGCGGGAGGTGACAATGAGCAGTTCTTC. Protein: CASSLAGGDNEQFF.

CDR3 DNA sequence: TGTGCCAGCAGCCCCGAAGGGGCGGGAGGTGGGTACGAGCAGTACTTC. This sequence encodes CASSPEGAGGGYEQYF. J is TRBJ2-7 and V is TRBV9, with 8 bases matching TRBD2. The CDR3 is made up of 16 amino acids. Germline CDR1 is SGDLS and CDR2 is YYNGEE. V was pared by 4 bases and J by 4 bases, with 13 bases of the junction left unmatched.

A few counts support this clonotype. The rearrangement links TRBV10-2 to TRBJ2-1; tentatively, D is TRBD1 or TRBD2 (5 bases each). Trimming removed 3 bases from V and 4 bases from J, with 13 bases in between. CDR3 size: 15 residues. The germline gives CDR1 WSHSY, CDR2 SAAADI. CDR3 coding DNA: TGCGCCAGCAGTGAAAACAGAGGGGCTTACAATGAGCAGTTCTTC. Protein: CASSENRGAYNEQFF.

This clonotype was detected ten times or more. The chain combines TRBV19 with TRBJ1-5; no firm D call. Germline values: CDR1 LNHDA, CDR2 SQIVND (reference sequence). Trimming shortened V by 5 bases and J by 0 bases, and 5 bases separated the two germline ends. This CDR3 is built from 13 residues. CDR3 region: CASSLNSNQPQHF. The CDR3 DNA reads TGTGCCAGTAGTCTGAATAGCAATCAGCCCCAGCATTTT.

At least ten counts were recorded for this clonotype. This chain links TRBV10-2 with TRBJ2-5; D may be TRBD1 or TRBD2 (6 bases each). CDR1 WSHSY and CDR2 SAAADI come from the germline V gene. CDR3 size: 15 residues. The ends were cut back, 8 bases at V and 3 bases at J, with 19 bases in the middle. The DNA of the CDR3 is TGCGCCAGCCGTGCGCTAGCGCCAGGGGAAGAGACCCAGTACTTC. Its translation is CASRALAPGEETQYF.

This clonotype came up many times. V and J are TRBV7-9 and TRBJ2-2, with a possible D match to TRBD2 (6 bases). Germline V gene lookup returns CDR1 SEHNR and CDR2 FQNEAQ (reference sequence). Trimming removed 5 bases at V and 4 bases at J, with 17 bases between. The CDR3 consists of 16 residues. The CDR3 protein is CASSRWGGKGTGELFF. In DNA, the CDR3 is TGTGCCAGCAGCCGTTGGGGAGGAAAGGGCACCGGGGAGCTGTTTTTT.